This T cell receptor (beta chain) was retrieved from a study of cytomegalovirus exposure and HLA in healthy donors. Regarding the study as a whole: The presence/absence work took it that sequencing depth was about the same across donors. A later analysis showed TCR association rates differing by HLA locus, peaking at DRB1 and lowest at HLA-C. Most TCRs appeared rarely, but some public TCRs recurred in many donors.

CDR1 is SGHNT and CDR2 is YENEEA in the germline V gene. V lost 1 base and J lost 5; bases outside the gene matches: 10. This CDR3 spans 16 amino acids. The study ran its PCR with 60 Vbeta and 13 Jbeta primers. The assay was immunoSEQ multiplex PCR, and TCRdb's table has in-frame clones only and misses some. The sample yields 200,000 to 250,000 clones, over 60% seen once. As concerns this clone: Its specificity is unknown.

The V and J genes are TRBV11-3 and TRBJ2-7; the match to TRBD1 covers 8 bases. The sample consisted of PBMCs. The TCR originated in a man aged 18 to 30 in good health and CMV-seronegative. CDR3 sequence: CASSLAPSDRANEQYF. DNA of the CDR3: TGTGCCAGCAGCTTAGCCCCTTCGGACAGGGCCAACGAGCAGTACTTC.